This T cell receptor (beta chain) emerged from a study of T-cell reconstitution after alpha-beta-depleted transplantation in children (dated by TCRdb to about 2016). In terms of the full investigation: Using TCR repertoire profiling, the study followed T-cell immune reconstitution in a quantitative way in children after TCRalphabeta/CD19-depleted allogeneic hematopoietic cell transplantation.

This clonotype was seen a handful of times. Its antigen is currently not known. No qualities accompany the bases; no much larger clone lies one base away. A distance of 5 bases separates the germline ends of V and J, which lose 3 bases and 0 bases respectively. Looking up the germline V gene (reference sequence) yields CDR1 LNHNV and CDR2 YYDKDF. Including cysteine and phenylalanine, the CDR3 has 13 amino acids. The retained sequence is limited to the CDR3, 39 bases, with the frame set at the first base. Library method: PCR. This sample was sequenced with an Illumina HiSeq 2500. To normalize quantification of the TCRbeta repertoire, the TCR libraries were built with molecular barcoding that relied on unique molecular identifiers. In-frame beta chains were kept once TCRdb had trimmed the public reads at Q25 with fastp and called clones with MiXCR. Each CDR3 protein appears once, grouped with its most common genes and DNA. A total of about 690,000 distinct CDR3 sequences appear in this sample, roughly 15% of them only once. Of the sample, approximately 1% falls within the top ten clones.

The material sequenced was PBMCs from the stem cell graft donor, taken from the stem cell graft. The receptor comes from a human donor who donated a stem cell graft to a child with acute myeloid leukemia. The sequence links TRBV15 to TRBJ2-5; the D gene is unclear. The encoded CDR3 is CATSSAYQETQYF. The bases read TGTGCCACCAGCAGTGCGTACCAAGAGACCCAGTACTTC.